This T cell receptor (beta chain) stems from a study of shared clonotypes between healthy human individuals. As for the study in general: Each donor had three CD4 naive, three CD4 memory, two CD8 naive and one CD8 memory plate.

Naive CD4+ cells were CD45RA-selected; the remaining cells were memory. Several immunoSEQ 96-well plates shared each subset's DNA, each plate a replicate. Sequencing used immunoSEQ multiplex PCR; TCRdb keeps in-frame clones, though not all of them. Here the sample spans approximately 720,000 clones, 72% being singletons. The sample comprised memory CD4+ T cells sorted from blood. Subset: CD45RA-negative fraction. The source of this sequence is a woman in her twenties or thirties in good health.

The CDR3 coding sequence is TGCGCCAGCAGCCAATGGGCTCGAGAGACCCAGTACTTC. Protein: CASSQWARETQYF. The genes are TRBV4-1 and TRBJ2-5; D is ambiguous. This CDR3 spans 13 amino acids. The ends were cut back, 2 bases at V and 4 bases at J, with 8 bases in the middle. CDR1 and CDR2 (germline): MGHRA, YSYEKL.